The TCR beta chain described here comes from a study of tumor-infiltrating lymphocytes in primary liver carcinoma. At the level of the study: Stage T1-T3 N0M0 tumors spanned about 4.2 to 11 cm. Whole-study findings and limits: Tumor top-250-clone fractions significantly exceeded those of blood (p = 0.039).

The input was around 0.5 ug total RNA; TCR beta cDNA was made from it with a constant-region primer. It was through three nested multiplex PCR rounds of slightly modified ARM-PCR that TCR beta libraries arose. MiXCR, run by TCRdb on the multiplex PCR reads, gives a single entry per CDR3 protein. The top ten clones hold under 8.5% of a sample with 300,000 to 400,000 distinct CDR3 sequences, 65% of them seen once. In regard to this clonotype: Its cognate antigen is unknown.

Both blood RNA, taken from unsorted whole blood, and germline DNA were extracted. Patients carried chronic HBV infection without prior treatment. The sequenced sample was peripheral blood. The TCR comes from a man between 40 and 49 years old with primary liver carcinoma and hepatitis B virus infection.

The DNA for the CDR3 is TGTGCCTGTAGCCTGGACAGATATAATTCACCCCTCCACTTT. Translating gives CACSLDRYNSPLHF. J is TRBJ1-6 and V is TRBV30, with D possibly matching TRBD1 (6 bases). V lost 6 bases and J lost 4, with 13 bases in between. The CDR3 extends over 14 amino acids. Germline V lookup: CDR1 GTSNPN, CDR2 SVGIG (reference sequence).